Given below is one TCR beta chain in context. Its antigen is as yet unknown. Clones were read by immunoSEQ multiplex PCR, and TCRdb kept only the in-frame ones, dropping some. Altogether around 87,000 clones are present, 85% to 90% being singletons, with the ten largest covering 15%. The data stem from a study of siplizumab effects on memory and regulatory T cells. Findings of the study overall: A small minority of alloreactive clones were mapped to unstimulated subsets. Naive T cells were seen as more diverse than memory cells and as major alloresponse contributors.

Between the trimmed V and J ends, which lost 0 bases and 2 bases, there was a span of 15 bases. This CDR3 region has 17 residues. Germline V lookup: CDR1 LGHNA, CDR2 YNFKEQ. The receptor comes from a human donor in good health. The chain couples TRBV4-2 to TRBJ2-3, with a possible D match to TRBD2 (6 bases). What was sequenced was CD4+ T cells sorted from blood. The CDR3 bases are TGTGCCAGCAGCCAAGAATTGGGCGGGACGATCACAGATACGCAGTATTTT. This codes for CASSQELGGTITDTQYF.